The TCR beta chain under discussion was sequenced for a study of response to subunit inactivated influenza vaccine. Broader study findings: With each seasonal influenza vaccination, the authors suggested, few new T cells are recruited.

TCRdb fed the RT-PCR reads into MiXCR, producing one record per CDR3 protein. The sample has about 830,000 distinct CDR3 sequences, approximately 17% seen once. This CDR3 has 13 residues. CDR1 MDHEN and CDR2 SYDVKM come from the germline V gene. Trimming shortened V by 7 bases and J by 9 bases, and 16 bases separated the two germline ends. At least ten counts were recorded for this clonotype. Its specificity is not known. The V and J genes are TRBV28 and TRBJ2-1, with a weak D call TRBD2 (6 bases). The clonotype originates from a middle-aged man who received an inactivated influenza vaccine. This specimen consisted of PBMCs from blood, obtained 4 to 6 days after vaccination. In DNA, the CDR3 is TGTGCCAGCAATTCCCCAGGAGGGGCTGAGCAGTTCTTC. Residues: CASNSPGGAEQFF.